This T cell receptor beta chain was captured in a study of blood T cell repertoires in COVID-19. Across the study: From the United States, Italy and Spain came samples of acute and convalescent COVID-19.

This CDR3 is 14 amino acids long. The germline V gene encodes CDR1 KGHDR and CDR2 SFDVKD. V gave up 7 bases and J gave up 2 bases; unmatched junction bases: 3. Per the original data handling: Scientists estimated how many nucleated cells there were by amplifying reference gene primers. TCRdb keeps only in-frame clones here, not all; method: immunoSEQ multiplex PCR. That table gives V, J and clone size, and the DNA gave D and trimming. The top ten clones hold around 55% of a sample with 25,000 to 30,000 clones, about 85% of them seen once. V and J are TRBV24-1 and TRBJ1-5; TRBD1 agrees at 8 bases. The clonotype comes from a man in his fifties with active or convalescent COVID-19. Source material: peripheral blood. The DNA of the CDR3 is TGTGCCACCAGACAGGGGGAGGGCAATCAGCCCCAGCATTTT. Its protein product is CATRQGEGNQPQHF.